The 5 T cell receptor beta chains presented below share a single source sample, sequenced in a study of shared clonotypes between healthy human individuals. The assay was immunoSEQ multiplex PCR, and TCRdb's table has in-frame clones only and misses some. The sample contains over a million clones, over 95% of which appear only once. The source material was naive CD4+ T cells sorted from blood. Subset in this sample: CD45RA+ positively selected. Receptor source: a man under 40 in good health.

CDR3 in amino acids: CASSYTGLVGNIQYF. The DNA for the CDR3 is TGTGCCAGCAGCTATACGGGACTAGTTGGCAACATTCAGTACTTC. The gene calls are TRBV27 and TRBJ2-4; 8 bases map to TRBD2. CDR1 and CDR2 from the germline V gene are MNHEY and SMNVEV (reference sequence). The CDR3 sequence is 15 residues long. V shed 6 bases, J shed 7 bases, and the junction held 11 bases outside the gene matches.

The chain links TRBV6-5 to TRBJ2-1; either TRBD1 or TRBD2 may fit D (5 bases each). The germline gives CDR1 MNHEY, CDR2 SVGAGI. The CDR3 totals 14 residues. Trimming took off 2 bases at V and 5 bases at J, with 10 bases between the two ends. CDR3 in DNA: TGTGCCAGCAGTTACGGGGACGTTGACAATGAGCAGTTCTTC. This sequence encodes CASSYGDVDNEQFF.

This chain uses TRBV6-5 with TRBJ1-4, with 9 bases lining up with TRBD1. This CDR3 contains 15 residues. From germline, CDR1 is MNHEY and CDR2 SVGAGI. V lost 3 bases to trimming and J lost 5 bases; unmatched junction nucleotides: 4. The CDR3: CASSYSGTGNEKLFF. DNA for the CDR3: TGTGCCAGCAGTTATTCCGGGACAGGGAATGAAAAACTGTTTTTT.

The chain combines TRBV27 with TRBJ1-5; possibly TRBD1 for D (5 bases). Germline V gene data show CDR1 as MNHEY and CDR2 as SMNVEV (reference sequence). The ends were cut back, 2 bases at V and 11 bases at J, with 13 bases in the middle. The CDR3 covers 13 residues. CDR3: CASSLPGGRTQHF. DNA for the CDR3: TGTGCCAGCAGTTTACCGGGGGGGAGGACCCAGCATTTT.

The chain has TRBV13 and TRBJ1-1; D uncertain. CDR3 size: 14 residues. Looked up from germline, CDR1 is PRHDT and CDR2 is FYEKMQ (reference sequence). Trimming shortened V by 4 bases and J by 1 base, and 10 bases separated the two germline ends. The CDR3 spells CASSSPTANTEAFF. The CDR3 region has the DNA TGTGCCAGCAGCTCACCAACAGCGAACACTGAAGCTTTCTTT.